The 2 T cell receptor beta chains below come from one sample, sequenced in a study of glioma-infiltrating T cells after dendritic cell vaccination. Using immunoSEQ multiplex PCR, the repertoire was profiled, and TCRdb retains in-frame clones only, with some absent. The profile shows just over 95,000 clones, about 80% of them singletons. Material: blood, obtained before dendritic cell vaccination. These TCRs come from a human donor with glioblastoma.

V usage is TRBV6-1 and J usage is TRBJ2-5, with D unresolved. CDR1 and CDR2 (germline): MNHNS, SASEGT. The V end lost 6 bases, the J end lost 3 bases, and 8 bases lay between the germline ends. The CDR3 runs 12 residues. Written as DNA, the CDR3 is TGTGCCAGCAGGGCAGGTAAAGAGACCCAGTACTTC. Protein: CASRAGKETQYF.

The sample holds one count of this clone. This chain links TRBV5-6 with TRBJ2-5; 7 nucleotides match TRBD2. Trimming took 0 bases from V and 4 from J; bases not matched to a gene: 6. The V gene's germline CDR1 is SGHDT and CDR2 YYEEEE. There are 15 residues in the CDR3. In DNA form, the CDR3 reads TGTGCCAGCAGCTTGGGGCGGGAGCTTTTAGAGACCCAGTACTTC. It translates to CASSLGRELLETQYF.